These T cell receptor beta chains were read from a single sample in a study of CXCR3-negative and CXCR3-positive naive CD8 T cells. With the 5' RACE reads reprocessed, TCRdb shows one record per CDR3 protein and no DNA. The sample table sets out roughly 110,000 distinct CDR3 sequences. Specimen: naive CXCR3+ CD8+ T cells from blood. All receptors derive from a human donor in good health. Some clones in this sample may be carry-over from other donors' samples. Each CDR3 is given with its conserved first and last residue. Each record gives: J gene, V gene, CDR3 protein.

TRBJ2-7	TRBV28	CASSPQTGVGEQYF
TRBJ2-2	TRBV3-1	CASSQEGSAGELFF
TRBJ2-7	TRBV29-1	CSVRSGQSISYEQYF
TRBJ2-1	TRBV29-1	CSVSGPLYNEQFF
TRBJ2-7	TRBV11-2	CASSKTGYEQYF
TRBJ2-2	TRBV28	CASSLTVATGELFF
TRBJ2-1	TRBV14	CASSLSGTQREQFF
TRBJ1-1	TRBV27	CASSLMQNTEAFF
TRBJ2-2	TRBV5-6	CASSLAGTGELFF
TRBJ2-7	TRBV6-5	CASRTAYEQYF
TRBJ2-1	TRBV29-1	CSARGADRGLYNEQFF
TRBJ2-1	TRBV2	CASSGGVPAIEQFF
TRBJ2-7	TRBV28	CASSFRGGQAEQYF
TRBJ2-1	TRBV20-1	CSARDQGHEQFF
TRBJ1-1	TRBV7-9	CASSVDSRNTEASF
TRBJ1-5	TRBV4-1	CASSQIPVLGNQPQHF
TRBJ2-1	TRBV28	CASSLQSYNEQFF
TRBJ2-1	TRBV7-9	CASSLVGLGSSYNEQFF
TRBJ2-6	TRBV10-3	CAIASRFGVMAGANVLTF
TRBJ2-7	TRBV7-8	CASSSRTDSYEQYF
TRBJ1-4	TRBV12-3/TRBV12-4	CASSFGEVNEKLFF
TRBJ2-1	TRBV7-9	CASSSGDSHDEQFF
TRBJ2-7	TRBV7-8	CASSSGTSGPYEQYF
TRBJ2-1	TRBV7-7	CASSLQGANEQFF
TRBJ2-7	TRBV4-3	CASSQVLAGPGDEQYF
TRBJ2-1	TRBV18	CASSPSRDSVWNEQFF
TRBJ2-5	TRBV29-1	CSVEVANWGLGETQYF